This T cell receptor beta chain was sequenced during a study of blood T cells in healthy people across ages. Background on the study: Template-switching capture recovered about one barcoded beta molecule per two T cells.

Deletions cut 1 base from V and 0 bases from J, with 9 bases between. Germline lookup yields CDR1 SGHDN and CDR2 FVKESK. The CDR3 spans 15 residues. With each sample, at least 6 micrograms of total RNA were extracted. This clonotype was seen more than once but under ten times. Its antigen is currently unknown. Study observations and caveats: Across the age range, TCR beta diversity per million T cells fell in a roughly linear way.

A sample-barcoded 5' primer and a J-beta primer mix were used in a second PCR of roughly 6 to 11 cycles. TCRdb called the 5' RACE reads again in MiXCR, with one record for every CDR3 protein. The data show about 730,000 distinct CDR3 sequences, around 40% seen once. The rearrangement joins TRBV14 to TRBJ1-1; D not resolved. The sequenced sample consisted of blood. This TCR came from a woman in her fifties or sixties in good health. The CDR3, as DNA: TGTGCCAGCAGCCAAGGACACACGATGAACACTGAAGCTTTCTTT. Translating it yields CASSQGHTMNTEAFF.